A single sample is the source of the 27 T cell receptor beta chains below, sequenced in a study of T cells in women clearing cervical HPV infection. The data were produced by immunoSEQ multiplex PCR, yet TCRdb's version contains in-frame clones alone and is incomplete. The sample totals about 39,000 clones. The sample comprised blood buffy coat. These receptors all stem from a woman between 18 and 70 years old with a cervical HPV16 infection that either progressed to CIN3+ or cleared (not recorded which).

Comments on this clone: The missing CDR3 end, 3 residues past where the read stops, is filled in from the germline J gene. The chain combines TRBV28 with TRBJ2-3, with 9 bases fitting TRBD1. Germline lookup yields CDR1 MDHEN and CDR2 SYDVKM. The V and J ends lost 6 bases and 7 bases, in that order; junction bases with no gene match: 11. The CDR3 spans 15 residues. The sequenced CDR3 bases are TGTGCCAGCAGCCAAGGACAGGGGAAGGGATATACG. Its protein is CASSQGQGKGYT. The complete CDR3 protein is CASSQGQGKGYTQYF.

In regard to this clone: Sequencing ends 3 residues short of the CDR3 end; the germline J gene provides the rest. The chain combines TRBV10-3 with TRBJ2-5, with 11 bases identical to TRBD1. CDR3 size: 18 residues. Per germline, CDR1 ENHRY and CDR2 SYGVKD. J lost 5 bases, V lost 0 bases, and 11 bases had no gene match. CDR3 DNA, as far as it was read: TGTGCCATCAGTGAGTCGACCCGGACAGGGGGCGCCCAGGAGACC. Translated: CAISESTRTGGAQET. The whole CDR3 reads CAISESTRTGGAQETQYF.

Points on this clone: Read data end 3 residues before the CDR3 end; the end is taken from the germline J gene. V and J are TRBV23-1 and TRBJ2-7, with 9 bases matching TRBD2. TRBV23-1 has ORF status, its function being uncertain. This CDR3 region has 16 residues. The junction had 16 bases not matched to a gene; V was cut back by 10 bases and J by 3 bases. The sequenced CDR3 bases are TGCGCCATCCACCAGTGGGCGGGGGGGGAAATCTACGAG. Translated, it gives CAIHQWAGGEIYE. The CDR3 in full is CAIHQWAGGEIYEQYF.

As for this clone: The read falls 3 residues short of the CDR3 end, and the missing part is taken from the germline J gene. This chain connects TRBV19 to TRBJ2-2; maybe TRBD1 (6 bases). Germline lookup yields CDR1 LNHDA and CDR2 SQIVND (reference sequence). This CDR3 has 14 residues. Trimming left V 3 bases short and J 6 bases short, with 11 bases between. CDR3 DNA, as far as it was read: TGTGCCAGTAGTATCTCACAGGGAGCCGGGGAG. This gives the protein CASSISQGAGE. The whole CDR3 sequence reads CASSISQGAGELFF. The whole variable domain, filled in from reference TRBV19 and TRBJ2-2, reads DGGITQSPKYLFRKEGQNVTLSCEQNLNHDAMYWYRQDPGQGLRLIYYSQIVNDFQKGDIAEGYSVSREKKESFPLTVTSAQKNPTAFYLCASSISQGAGELFFGEGSRLTVL.

Turning to this clone: The CDR3 end falls 3 residues outside the read, so it is completed with the germline J gene. V gene TRBV2 combines with J gene TRBJ2-5, with 7 bases matching TRBD1. Germline V gene lookup returns CDR1 SNHLY and CDR2 FYNNEI. The CDR3 is 11 amino acids. Germline trimming cut 6 bases from V and 5 bases from J; bases unmatched to any gene: 0. The CDR3: CASSRGETQYF. The sequenced CDR3 bases are TGTGCCAGCAGCAGGGGGGAGACC.

In the case of this clone: The CDR3 extends 3 residues past the end of the read, so its final part is completed from the germline J gene. The chain carries TRBV30 and TRBJ2-7; TRBD1 is a possible D gene (5 bases). V lost 1 base and J lost 5, with 12 bases in between. CDR3 length: 13 residues. Germline lookup yields CDR1 GTSNPN and CDR2 SVGIG (reference sequence). The sequenced part of the CDR3 DNA is TGTGCCTGGAGTGGCTTCCAGGGCCACGAG. Its protein product is CAWSGFQGHE. The whole CDR3 protein is CAWSGFQGHEQYF.

Concerning this clone: The missing CDR3 end, 3 residues past where the read stops, is filled in from the germline J gene. J is TRBJ1-6 and V is TRBV4-1; D is unresolved. Germline V CDR1 and CDR2: MGHRA, YSYEKL. V was pared by 1 base and J by 10 bases, with 5 bases between. The CDR3 totals 12 residues. The CDR3 protein is CASSQVQSPLHF. CDR3 DNA (partial): TGCGCCAGCAGCCAAGTCCAGTCACCC.

The CDR3 region is CASSAQRGGRGTQYF. Partial CDR3 DNA: TGTGCCAGCAGTGCCCAGCGGGGGGGCCGGGGGACC. This chain connects TRBV2 to TRBJ2-5; 10 positions agree with TRBD2. The CDR3 end lies 3 residues beyond the end of the read and is filled in from the germline J gene. The germline CDR1 and CDR2 sequences are SNHLY and FYNNEI. The CDR3 runs to 15 residues. V lost 4 bases and J lost 7; bases outside the gene matches: 9.

Concerning this clone: The read ends 3 residues shy of where the CDR3 ends; the end is completed using the germline J gene. The chain employs TRBV6-2 or TRBV6-3 and TRBJ2-5; 11 bases align to TRBD2. This CDR3 has 15 residues. V was clipped by 4 bases and J by 4 bases; unmatched bases: 5. CDR1 is MNHEY and CDR2 is SVGEGT in the germline V gene. The sequenced CDR3 bases are TGTGCCAGCAGTTTGACACTAGCGGGGGCAGAGACC. It encodes CASSLTLAGAET. The whole CDR3 sequence reads CASSLTLAGAETQYF.

CDR3 region: CSARSGGHSNQPQHF. CDR3 DNA, as far as it was read: TGCAGTGCTAGATCAGGGGGCCATAGCAATCAGCCC. The chain combines TRBV20-1 with TRBJ1-5; 8 bases align to TRBD1. The read halts 3 residues ahead of the CDR3 end, with the missing end drawn from the germline J gene. CDR1 and CDR2 (germline): DFQATT, SNEGSKA (reference sequence). V lost 2 bases, J lost 0 bases, and 3 bases stayed unmatched. The CDR3 runs to 15 residues.

About this clone itself: The CDR3 end falls 3 residues outside the read, so it is completed with the germline J gene. V gene TRBV7-8 combines with J gene TRBJ1-1; 7 bases match TRBD1. CDR1 is SGHVS, CDR2 FQNEAQ, per germline. V shed 2 bases, J shed 1 base, and the junction held 1 base outside the gene matches. The CDR3 sequence is 14 residues long. The part of the CDR3 DNA that was read is TGTGCCAGCAGCTTAAACAGGGGGAACACTGAA. It translates to CASSLNRGNTE. The full CDR3 protein reads CASSLNRGNTEAFF.

CDR3 in amino acids: CASSVLAAQETQYF. The sequenced CDR3 bases are TGTGCCAGCAGTGTCCTAGCGGCACAAGAGACC. This chain connects TRBV6-1 to TRBJ2-5, with 7 positions matching TRBD2. The CDR3 extends 3 residues past the end of the read, so its final part is completed from the germline J gene. Germline trimming cut 4 bases from V and 2 bases from J; bases unmatched to any gene: 4. The CDR3 totals 14 residues. Looked up from germline, CDR1 is MNHNS and CDR2 is SASEGT.

In the case of this clone: The DNA ends 3 residues before the CDR3 does, and the rest of the CDR3 is filled in from the germline J gene. The rearrangement links TRBV6-1 to TRBJ1-2; TRBD1 matches at 7 bases. CDR3 length: 15 residues. Looked up from germline, CDR1 is MNHNS and CDR2 is SASEGT. J was trimmed by 4 bases and V by 1 base; bases with no gene match: 6. The sequenced part of the CDR3 DNA is TGTGCCAGCAGTGAAGGGAGAGGGGGCGGCTATGGC. Protein sequence: CASSEGRGGGYG. The whole CDR3 protein is CASSEGRGGGYGYTF.

As concerns this clone: The sequenced fragment ends 3 residues before the CDR3 boundary, so the rest is inferred from the germline J gene. V is TRBV20-1 and J is TRBJ1-1, with D unresolved. The CDR3 is 12 amino acids. The V end was cut by 5 bases, the J end by 4 bases, with 11 bases between. CDR1 is DFQATT and CDR2 is SNEGSKA in the germline V gene (reference sequence). CDR3 amino acids: CSAGPGSTEAFF. CDR3 DNA (partial): TGCAGTGCTGGTCCGGGTAGCACTGAA.

In regard to this clone: The read gets to within 3 residues of the CDR3 end, and the germline J gene fills in the rest. The chain links TRBV20-1 to TRBJ1-1, with 9 bases fitting TRBD1. The CDR3 is 13 amino acids. In germline, CDR1 is DFQATT, CDR2 SNEGSKA (reference sequence). CDR3 protein: CSASRDRVGEAFF. CDR3 DNA, as far as it was read: TGCAGTGCTAGCCGGGACAGGGTCGGAGAA.

In regard to this clone: The missing CDR3 end, 3 residues past where the read stops, is filled in from the germline J gene. The chain combines TRBV13 with TRBJ2-5; no definite D call. There are 17 residues in the CDR3. The germline V gene has CDR1 PRHDT and CDR2 FYEKMQ (reference sequence). V lost 5 bases, J lost 4 bases, and 23 bases lay in between. CDR3 amino acids: CASSPPTLDPPAETQYF. Incomplete CDR3 DNA: TGTGCCAGCAGCCCACCCACTCTAGATCCTCCGGCAGAGACC.

Incomplete CDR3 DNA: TGTGCCAGCACTCTGTCAGGGGCGGGCTATGGC. Its translation is CASTLSGAGYG. The whole CDR3 region reads CASTLSGAGYGYTF. The V gene is TRBV6-2 or TRBV6-3, the J gene TRBJ1-2; maybe TRBD1 (6 bases). The read is 3 residues too short to cover the CDR3 end, so that end is filled in from the germline J gene. The CDR3 is 14 residues long. The V gene's germline CDR1 is MNHEY and CDR2 SVGEGT. Trimming stripped 7 bases from V and 4 bases from J, with 16 bases between.

Concerning this clone: The read ends 3 residues before the CDR3 terminus; that terminus is restored from the germline J gene. The rearrangement links TRBV5-1 to TRBJ2-3; no clear D gene. Germline V lookup: CDR1 SGHRS, CDR2 YFSETQ. V lost 0 bases and J lost 6, with 11 bases in between. This CDR3 contains 14 residues. The sequenced part of the CDR3 DNA is TGCGCCAGCAGCTTGGAGGGTAGTAGGGATACG. Translated: CASSLEGSRDT. The CDR3 reads in full as CASSLEGSRDTQYF.

As to this clone: The sequenced fragment ends 3 residues before the CDR3 boundary, so the rest is inferred from the germline J gene. The chain employs TRBV5-8 and TRBJ1-5; 11 bases are shared with TRBD1. V lost 7 bases to trimming and J lost 7 bases; unmatched junction nucleotides: 10. This CDR3 region has 15 residues. Germline CDR1 is SGHTS and CDR2 is YDEGEE. The CDR3 DNA, read in part, is TGTGCCAGCTCCCCCCGGACAGGGGGCTTGCAGCCC. This codes for CASSPRTGGLQP. The full CDR3 is CASSPRTGGLQPQHF.

About this clone itself: The CDR3 end lies 3 residues beyond the end of the read and is filled in from the germline J gene. This chain connects TRBV5-4 to TRBJ2-1; D not resolved. The CDR3 totals 13 residues. The V gene lost 0 bases and the J gene lost 8 bases, with 9 bases spanning the gap. Germline V gives CDR1 SGHNT, CDR2 YYREEE (reference sequence). CDR3 in amino acids: CASSLEVSYEQFF. The covered CDR3 bases are TGTGCCAGCAGCTTGGAGGTATCATATGAG. Using reference TRBV5-4 and TRBJ2-1 for the parts outside the CDR3, the full variable domain is ETGVTQSPTHLIKTRGQQVTLRCSSQSGHNTVSWYQQALGQGPQFIFQYYREEENGRGNFPPRFSGLQFPNYSSELNVNALELDDSALYLCASSLEVSYEQFFGPGTRLTVL.

A note on this clone: The CDR3 goes on 3 residues after the read ends, and that part is filled in from the germline J gene. The chain uses TRBV19 and TRBJ1-2; 7 nucleotides match TRBD1. The CDR3 consists of 15 residues. Per germline, CDR1 LNHDA and CDR2 SQIVND (reference sequence). V lost 7 bases and J lost 2; bases outside the gene matches: 10. The CDR3 DNA, read in part, is TGTGCCAGTACCCAAGACAGGGCGGCCAACTATGGC. It is translated as CASTQDRAANYG. The whole CDR3 reads CASTQDRAANYGYTF.

In the case of this clone: The sequence runs out 3 residues before the end of the CDR3; the remainder is reconstructed from the germline J gene. This chain connects TRBV19 to TRBJ2-1, with 8 positions matching TRBD2. The CDR3 length is 19 residues. V lost 5 bases and J lost 0; bases outside the gene matches: 15. The germline CDR1 and CDR2 sequences are LNHDA and SQIVND (reference sequence). CDR3 amino acids: CASSGGTLAGLSSYNEQFF. The CDR3 bases that were read are TGTGCCAGTAGTGGGGGAACTTTAGCGGGGCTAAGCTCCTACAATGAG.

Note on this clone: The DNA ends 3 residues before the CDR3 does, and the rest of the CDR3 is filled in from the germline J gene. V usage is TRBV10-3 and J usage is TRBJ1-5, with a possible D match to TRBD1 (6 bases). V was pared by 4 bases and J by 6 bases, with 13 bases between. Per the germline V gene, CDR1 is ENHRY and CDR2 is SYGVKD. This CDR3 is 14 amino acids long. This chain's CDR3 is CAISGQGITQPQHF. The sequenced CDR3 bases are TGTGCCATCAGTGGTCAGGGGATCACTCAGCCC.

A remark on this clone: The CDR3 end falls 3 residues outside the read, so it is completed with the germline J gene. The chain combines TRBV18 with TRBJ1-4, with 7 bases fitting TRBD1. The length of the CDR3 is 15 residues. Germline V gives CDR1 KGHSH, CDR2 LQKENI. Losses at the gene ends were 0 bases for V and 10 bases for J; bases not matched to a gene: 8. The CDR3 loop is CASSPPEGAGRKLFF. The part of the CDR3 DNA that was read is TGTGCCAGCTCACCACCTGAGGGGGCAGGGAGAAAA.

Remarks on this clone: The read falls 3 residues short of the CDR3 end, and the missing part is taken from the germline J gene. The V gene is TRBV20-1, the J gene TRBJ2-5; TRBD2 is a possible D gene (5 bases). The germline V gene has CDR1 DFQATT and CDR2 SNEGSKA (reference sequence). CDR3 length equals 14 residues. V was cut by 0 bases and J by 4 bases, with 12 bases left in between. The CDR3 region is CSARDSRGRETQYF. The part of the CDR3 DNA that was read is TGCAGTGCTAGAGATTCCCGGGGAAGAGAGACC.

Comment on this clone: The sequenced fragment ends 3 residues before the CDR3 boundary, so the rest is inferred from the germline J gene. The chain uses TRBV5-1 and TRBJ1-2; 9 nucleotides line up with TRBD1. V dropped 2 bases and J dropped 5; count of bases not matched to a gene: 7. The V gene's germline CDR1 is SGHRS and CDR2 YFSETQ. This CDR3 spans 15 amino acids. Here the CDR3 reads CASSLDTGQGYGYTF. The sequenced CDR3 bases are TGCGCCAGCAGCTTAGATACGGGACAGGGATATGGC. Drawing the rest from reference TRBV5-1 and TRBJ1-2, the complete variable domain is KAGVTQTPRYLIKTRGQQVTLSCSPISGHRSVSWYQQTPGQGLQFLFEYFSETQRNKGNFPGRFSGRQFSNSRSEMNVSTLELGDSALYLCASSLDTGQGYGYTFGSGTRLTVV.

Comments on this clone: The read gets to within 3 residues of the CDR3 end, and the germline J gene fills in the rest. This chain connects TRBV18 to TRBJ2-5; 7 bases agree with TRBD1. Trimming took 6 bases from V and 4 from J; bases not matched to a gene: 11. Germline lookup yields CDR1 KGHSH and CDR2 LQKENI. This CDR3 has 15 amino acids. CDR3 DNA (partial): TGTGCCAGCTCCCCGCGACAGGGCATGGGAGAGACC. Translating gives CASSPRQGMGET. The whole CDR3 protein reads CASSPRQGMGETQYF. Using reference TRBV18 and TRBJ2-5 for the parts outside the CDR3, the full variable domain is NAGVMQNPRHLVRRRGQEARLRCSPMKGHSHVYWYRQLPEEGLKFMVYLQKENIIDESGMPKERFSAEFPKEGPSILRIQQVVRGDSAAYFCASSPRQGMGETQYFGPGTRLLVL.